The T cell receptor beta chain described here comes from a study of blood T cell repertoires in COVID-19. As to this clone: A read error may produce the germline difference seen at one junction end.

Assay used: immunoSEQ multiplex PCR; TCRdb lists only in-frame clones, some missing. In the table there are around 59,000 clones, around 90% of which are singletons. CDR1 and CDR2 (germline): ENHRY, SYGVKD. CDR3 length: 14 residues. This rearrangement joins TRBV10-3 to TRBJ1-6; D ambiguous. The sample comprised peripheral blood. The source of this sequence is a man aged 55 to 70 with acute or convalescent COVID-19. CDR3 DNA sequence: TGTGCCATCGGTGACGGTCTTAACGCTTCACCCCTCCACTTT. Residues: CAIGDGLNASPLHF.